This TCR beta chain appears in the sequencing data of a study of blood T cell repertoires in COVID-19. Study summary: Sites across the United States, Italy and Spain contributed samples from acute and convalescent COVID-19. Sources were T cells, B-cell-depleted T cells, or PBMCs; the material itself was cDNA or gDNA.

Germline CDR1 SGHTA, CDR2 FQGNSA. V lost 1 base and J lost 11; bases outside the gene matches: 4. The CDR3 has 13 amino acids. As handled by the study authors: Amplified reference gene primers provided the basis for estimating nucleated cell counts. Profiling relied on immunoSEQ multiplex PCR, and the TCRdb table lists in-frame clones only, not all of them. V, J and clone size are those of that table, while D and trimming were read from the DNA. The sample has 60,000 to 85,000 clones; 88% are singletons. V gene TRBV7-2 combines with J gene TRBJ1-1; 10 nucleotides align to TRBD1. This TCR derives from a woman older than 75 with active or convalescent COVID-19. Sequencing used peripheral blood. The CDR3 sequence is CASSLGQGAIAFF. DNA of the CDR3: TGTGCCAGCAGCTTAGGACAGGGGGCAATTGCTTTCTTT.